This T cell receptor (beta chain) was observed in a study of blood T cell repertoires in COVID-19 (dated by TCRdb to 2018 to 2020). With regard to the full study: Collaborator samples came from the United States, Italy and Spain and covered acute and convalescent phases of COVID-19. The prospective study material was composed of cDNA or gDNA derived from T cells, B-cell-depleted T cells, or PBMCs. Deeply sampled blood TCRbeta repertoires from subjects exposed to, actively infected with, or recovered from COVID-19 were included in the dataset. The repertoires were released in a freely available public database meant as a resource for research on the immune response to SARS-CoV-2. The samples were drawn from the first 160 participants of the ongoing ImmuneRACE study and from under 1,500 subjects provided by 6 global collaborators. Sample metadata almost always included a de-identified subject ID, COVID-19 status, age in years and sex. Where available, HLA class I and class II types were obtained from metadata supplied by the sample provider rather than from assay-based typing.

General study outcomes and caveats: The amount of clinical and demographic metadata varied by source and participant and was provided uncurated.

Remarks on this clone: What antigen it recognizes has not been identified. No base quality values were provided; no much bigger clone lies one nucleotide off.

The germline V gene encodes CDR1 LGHNA and CDR2 YNFKEQ. Germline trimming: 4 bases from V, 4 bases from J; junction bases outside gene matches: 5. From cysteine to phenylalanine, the CDR3 is 15 amino acids long. Just CDR3 DNA is preserved here, 45 bases in frame from base 1. The collaborating institutions used their own protocols to collect whole blood in K2EDTA tubes. For TCRbeta analysis, collaborators shipped samples in one of three forms: frozen whole blood, isolated PBMCs, or DNA extracted from either of those sample types. The immunoSEQ Assay, a bias-controlled multiplex PCR, was used to amplify TCRbeta CDR3 regions from genomic DNA. As for how the authors treated the data: Nucleated cell counts per sample were estimated from amplification of reference gene primers within the assay. To quantify the absolute abundance of each unique TCRbeta CDR3 rearrangement, sequence reads were collapsed and filtered. For each sample, productive Simpson clonality was calculated by taking the square root of Simpson's diversity index across productive rearrangements. In its TCRdb copy, this immuneACCESS table keeps in-frame sequences only and misses some clones. Where compared with another copy, unresolved V genes explain less than half of these, and the others have no known cause. The V and J calls and the clone size are those of that table, but D and trimming were determined from the DNA. For this sample the table gives more than 100,000 clones, of which around nine tenths were detected only once. The top ten clonotypes cover about 3% of the sample.

The source material was peripheral blood. The receptor chain draws on TRBV4-2 and TRBJ1-5, and 9 junction bases match TRBD1. The clonotype comes from a human donor in a cohort sampled during active COVID-19. The bases read TGTGCCAGCAGCCTTACAGGGGGCCGGAATCAGCCCCAGCATTTT. Its amino acids are CASSLTGGRNQPQHF.